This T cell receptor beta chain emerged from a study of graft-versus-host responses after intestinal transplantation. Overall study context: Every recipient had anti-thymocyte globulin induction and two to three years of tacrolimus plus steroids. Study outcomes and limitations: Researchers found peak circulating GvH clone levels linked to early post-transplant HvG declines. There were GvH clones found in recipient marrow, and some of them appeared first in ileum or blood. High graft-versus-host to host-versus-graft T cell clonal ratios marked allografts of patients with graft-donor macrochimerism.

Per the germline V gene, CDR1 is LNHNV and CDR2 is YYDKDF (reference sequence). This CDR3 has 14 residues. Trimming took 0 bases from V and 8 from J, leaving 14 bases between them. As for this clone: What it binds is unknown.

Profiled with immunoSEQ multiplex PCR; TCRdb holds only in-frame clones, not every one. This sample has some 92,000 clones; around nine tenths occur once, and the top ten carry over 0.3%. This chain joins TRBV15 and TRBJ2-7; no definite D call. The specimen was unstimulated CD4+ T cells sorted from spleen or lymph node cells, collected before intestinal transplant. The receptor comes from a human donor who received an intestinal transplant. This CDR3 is CATSRDSFDGKQYF. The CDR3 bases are TGTGCCACCAGCAGAGATAGTTTTGATGGTAAGCAGTACTTC.